This TCR beta chain emerged from a study of blood T cells in healthy people across ages. This clonotype was recorded a few times. The CDR3 consists of 16 residues. CDR1 and CDR2 (germline): LGHNA, YNFKEQ. V lost 0 bases and J lost 2, with 10 bases in between. It was with a sample-barcoded 5' primer and a J-beta primer mix that a second PCR of roughly 7 to 12 cycles was run. TCRdb itself ran the 5' RACE reads through MiXCR, one entry per CDR3 protein. The sample holds 800,000 or so distinct CDR3 sequences, approximately 25% seen once. This sample also belongs to another study, concerning T cells of mothers and their children.

The sequence was collected from a boy aged 10-17 years in good health. The genes are TRBV4-2 and TRBJ1-4; possibly TRBD1 for D (6 bases). Material for sequencing was blood. CDR3 DNA sequence: TGTGCCAGCAGCCAAGATCGAGGACAGACTAATGAAAAACTGTTTTTT. Amino acid sequence: CASSQDRGQTNEKLFF.